Following are 25 T cell receptor beta chains from one sample sequenced in a study of response to subunit inactivated influenza vaccine. TCRdb reanalysed the RT-PCR reads using MiXCR and keeps one entry per CDR3 protein. The repertoire holds 450,000 to 600,000 distinct CDR3 sequences, with about 15% as singletons. The sequenced sample was CD4+ T cells sorted from PBMCs, obtained around 25 months after vaccination. These receptors were taken from a man between 50 and 69 years old who received an inactivated influenza vaccine.

This clonotype was seen a few times. The chain employs TRBV9 and TRBJ2-1; D is undetermined. Per the germline V gene, CDR1 is SGDLS and CDR2 is YYNGEE. The V gene lost 0 bases and the J gene lost 2 bases, with 9 bases spanning the gap. CDR3 length: 15 amino acids. This CDR3 is CASSVEAETYNEQFF. In nucleotides, the CDR3 is TGTGCCAGCAGCGTAGAGGCAGAAACCTACAATGAGCAGTTCTTC.

This clonotype was seen a handful of times. The CDR3 spells CASIILAGGEQFF. The CDR3 region has the DNA TGTGCCAGCATCATTCTAGCGGGGGGAGAGCAGTTCTTC. The rearrangement joins TRBV7-9 to TRBJ2-1; TRBD2 aligns across 11 bases. Per the germline V gene, CDR1 is SEHNR and CDR2 is FQNEAQ (reference sequence). The CDR3 has 13 amino acids. Trimming at V came to 7 bases and at J to 10 bases, leaving 6 bases not matched to a gene. The variable domain in full, with the rest retrieved from reference TRBV7-9 and TRBJ2-1, is DTGVSQNPRHKITKRGQNVTFRCDPISEHNRLYWYRQTLGQGPEFLTYFQNEAQLEKSRLLSDRFSAERPKGSFSTLEIQRTEQGDSAMYLCASIILAGGEQFFGPGTRLTVL.

The chain employs TRBV20-1 and TRBJ1-5; maybe TRBD1 (5 bases). Trimming took 0 bases from V and 1 from J, leaving 10 bases between them. Germline CDR1 is DFQATT and CDR2 is SNEGSKA (reference sequence). This CDR3 is built from 15 residues. The CDR3 loop is CSARDDGASNQPQHF. The CDR3 region has the DNA TGCAGTGCTAGAGATGATGGGGCCAGCAATCAGCCCCAGCATTTT.

This clonotype was counted ten times or more. One end of the junction fails to match germline, which may point to a read error. The chain employs TRBV5-1 and TRBJ2-5; D might be TRBD1 or TRBD2, each matching 5 bases. The germline CDR1 and CDR2 sequences are SGHRS and YFSETQ. The CDR3 sequence is 14 residues long. CDR3 loop: CASSSGTAQETQYF. The DNA of the CDR3 is TGTGCCAGCAGCTCCGGGACGGCTCAAGAGACCCAGTACTTC.

The rearrangement uses TRBV11-2 and TRBJ2-6; no clear D. The CDR3 contains 13 residues. Germline CDR1 and CDR2: SGHAT and FQNNGV. V was shortened by 2 bases and J by 8 bases, with 7 bases between the two germline ends. The CDR3 spells CASSLPGTNVLTF. The DNA for the CDR3 is TGTGCCAGCAGCTTACCCGGTACCAACGTCCTGACTTTC.

This chain connects TRBV3-1 to TRBJ2-2; 9 nucleotides match TRBD2. V lost 1 base to trimming and J lost 4 bases; unmatched junction nucleotides: 4. The CDR3 consists of 16 residues. Per the germline V gene, CDR1 is LGHDT and CDR2 is YNNKEL (reference sequence). This chain's CDR3 is CASSQGAGGITGELFF. The CDR3 DNA follows: TGTGCCAGCAGCCAAGGAGCGGGAGGTATCACCGGGGAGCTGTTTTTT.

In this sample, this clonotype turned up a few times. V usage is TRBV4-2 and J usage is TRBJ2-1, with D tentatively TRBD1 (5 bases). V was cut by 1 base and J by 3 bases, with 19 bases left in between. The CDR3 loop spans 18 amino acids. CDR1 LGHNA and CDR2 YNFKEQ come from the germline V gene. This CDR3 is CASSQVNPAGLNYNEQFF. The CDR3 DNA follows: TGTGCCAGCAGCCAAGTTAATCCGGCAGGGCTGAACTACAATGAGCAGTTCTTC.

The table lists this clonotype with many counts. A read error may produce the germline difference seen at one junction end. The chain combines TRBV5-1 with TRBJ2-1; D might be TRBD2 (6 bases). This CDR3 has 15 residues. Germline CDR1 reads SGHRS; CDR2 reads YFSETQ. This CDR3 is CASSLVAGSYNEQFF. CDR3 nucleotide sequence: TGTGCCAGCAGCTTAGTTGCGGGGTCCTACAATGAGCAGTTCTTC. Drawing the rest from reference TRBV5-1 and TRBJ2-1, the complete variable domain is KAGVTQTPRYLIKTRGQQVTLSCSPISGHRSVSWYQQTPGQGLQFLFEYFSETQRNKGNFPGRFSGRQFSNSRSEMNVSTLELGDSALYLCASSLVAGSYNEQFFGPGTRLTVL.

A few counts support this clonotype. This chain connects TRBV10-3 to TRBJ2-5; D gene uncertain. Germline assignment: CDR1 ENHRY and CDR2 SYGVKD. The CDR3 contains 13 residues. V was pared by 3 bases and J by 4 bases, with 9 bases between. The CDR3 protein is CAISEYIRETQYF. The CDR3 DNA follows: TGTGCCATCAGTGAATACATTCGAGAGACCCAGTACTTC.

This clonotype turned up a few times. The V gene is TRBV20-1, the J gene TRBJ1-4, with a possible D match to TRBD1 (5 bases). The CDR3 contains 15 residues. Trimming shortened V by 0 bases and J by 5 bases, and 13 bases separated the two germline ends. Per the germline V gene, CDR1 is DFQATT and CDR2 is SNEGSKA (reference sequence). The CDR3 here is CSARDPGFSNEKLFF. DNA for the CDR3: TGCAGTGCTAGAGATCCAGGGTTCTCGAATGAAAAACTGTTTTTT.

This clonotype was counted a few times. CDR3 DNA: TGTGCCAGCAGCCCCCTGGAAGCGGGAGGCGGCGAGCAGTACTTC. As protein: CASSPLEAGGGEQYF. The chain has TRBV14 and TRBJ2-7; 9 bases map to TRBD2. V lost 4 bases, J lost 6 bases, and 10 bases stayed unmatched. CDR3 length: 15 amino acids. Germline V gene sequence: CDR1 SGHDN, CDR2 FVKESK.

The genes are TRBV28 and TRBJ1-6, with a possible D match to TRBD1 (5 bases). Germline-derived CDR1 and CDR2 are MDHEN and SYDVKM. The CDR3 runs to 14 residues. The V gene lost 6 bases and the J gene lost 7 bases, with 13 bases spanning the gap. The DNA for the CDR3 is TGTGCCAGCAGAACCGGGACCCCGAATTCACCCCTCCACTTT. Its translation: CASRTGTPNSPLHF.

This rearrangement joins TRBV6-5 to TRBJ2-1; 8 bases match TRBD2. The ends lost 2 bases at V and 3 bases at J; junction bases unmatched: 3. Germline V gives CDR1 MNHEY, CDR2 SVGAGI. The CDR3 spans 15 residues. CDR3 residues: CASSYGGGIYNEQFF. CDR3 nucleotide sequence: TGTGCCAGCAGTTACGGCGGGGGGATCTACAATGAGCAGTTCTTC.

This clonotype was seen a few times. The genes are TRBV24-1 and TRBJ1-1; tentatively, D is TRBD1 (5 bases). CDR1 and CDR2 (germline): KGHDR, SFDVKD. V was cut by 10 bases and J by 1 base, with 12 bases left in between. The CDR3 sequence is 13 residues long. CDR3 amino acids: CATVGGSNTEAFF. The CDR3 DNA reads TGTGCCACTGTCGGGGGGTCGAACACTGAAGCTTTCTTT.

In this sample, this clonotype turned up a few times. This sequence joins TRBV20-1 and TRBJ2-1; 8 positions agree with TRBD1. V was pared by 5 bases and J by 0 bases, with 6 bases of the junction left unmatched. The CDR3 totals 15 residues. Per the germline V gene, CDR1 is DFQATT and CDR2 is SNEGSKA (reference sequence). Here the CDR3 DNA reads TGCAGTGCTCCTGGACAGGGTAGCTCCTACAATGAGCAGTTCTTC. Its translation: CSAPGQGSSYNEQFF.

This clonotype was seen more than once but under ten times. The CDR3 protein is CSAGGGGRLNTEAFF. The CDR3 DNA follows: TGCAGCGCCGGAGGGGGTGGACGATTGAACACTGAAGCTTTCTTT. The chain recombines TRBV29-1 with TRBJ1-1, with D possibly matching TRBD1 (6 bases). Germline V gene sequence: CDR1 SQVTM, CDR2 ANQGSEA. The CDR3 has 15 amino acids. The V and J ends lost 7 bases and 0 bases respectively, with 18 bases between them.

This clonotype was observed many times. The chain joins TRBV3-1 to TRBJ2-2; 8 nucleotides align to TRBD1. CDR1 and CDR2 from the germline V gene are LGHDT and YNNKEL (reference sequence). V dropped 6 bases and J dropped 5; count of bases not matched to a gene: 8. The CDR3 has 15 residues. The chain's CDR3 is CASSSDRGYTGELFF. Written as DNA, the CDR3 is TGTGCCAGCAGTTCCGACAGGGGATATACCGGGGAGCTGTTTTTT.

This clonotype showed up just a few times. V usage is TRBV4-3 and J usage is TRBJ2-2; possibly TRBD2 for D (5 bases). The germline V and J ends were trimmed by 4 bases and 8 bases, with 20 bases remaining between them. CDR1 is LGHNA, CDR2 YSLEER, per germline. This CDR3 comprises 16 residues. Here the CDR3 DNA reads TGCGCCAGCAGCCGAACCTCACGTCTAACGGGAGGGGAGCTGTTTTTT. Translating gives CASSRTSRLTGGELFF.

There are many counts of this clonotype. The rearrangement uses TRBV5-5 and TRBJ1-2, with 9 bases identical to TRBD1. This CDR3 region has 13 residues. The germline V gene has CDR1 SGHKS and CDR2 YYEKEE (reference sequence). With 5 bases clipped from V and 5 bases from J, the junction kept 4 bases outside the gene matches. The DNA for the CDR3 is TGTGCCAGCAGTTTAGACAGGGGGTATGGCTACACCTTC. It specifies CASSLDRGYGYTF.

The J gene is TRBJ1-1, the V gene TRBV10-1; D remains ambiguous. This CDR3 spans 13 amino acids. From germline, CDR1 is WNHNN and CDR2 SYGVQD (reference sequence). The V end lost 6 bases, the J end lost 7 bases, and 15 bases lay between the germline ends. The CDR3 spells CASSREPRGEAFF. Written as DNA, the CDR3 is TGCGCCAGCAGCCGGGAACCGCGCGGTGAAGCTTTCTTT.

This clonotype was found a few times. The V gene is TRBV27, the J gene TRBJ2-3, with D possibly called TRBD1 or TRBD2 (5 bases each). Trimming removed 5 bases at V and 0 bases at J, with 9 bases between. The CDR3 spans 14 residues. Germline lookup yields CDR1 MNHEY and CDR2 SMNVEV (reference sequence). CDR3 bases: TGTGCCAGCAGTACACGGGACAGCACAGATACGCAGTATTTT. Translating gives CASSTRDSTDTQYF.

This clonotype was seen ten or more times. The chain combines TRBV9 with TRBJ2-3; no reliable D call. Deletions cut 4 bases from V and 2 bases from J, with 14 bases between. From germline, CDR1 is SGDLS and CDR2 YYNGEE. This CDR3 has 15 residues. CDR3 loop: CASSTRTGTTDTQYF. For the CDR3, the DNA is TGTGCCAGCAGCACCCGAACCGGAACCACAGATACGCAGTATTTT.

The sample holds a few counts of this clonotype. The gene calls are TRBV20-1 and TRBJ1-4, with TRBD1 identical over 8 bases. Germline assignment: CDR1 DFQATT and CDR2 SNEGSKA (reference sequence). There are 13 residues in the CDR3. V shed 6 bases, J shed 7 bases, and the junction held 7 bases outside the gene matches. The CDR3 is CSANRGIGEKLFF. CDR3 nucleotides: TGCAGTGCAAACAGGGGGATTGGTGAAAAACTGTTTTTT.

This clonotype was observed a few times. The chain uses TRBV29-1 and TRBJ2-7; D remains unclear. The CDR3 contains 12 residues. Between the trimmed V and J ends, which lost 7 bases and 7 bases, there was a span of 17 bases. Germline V gene lookup returns CDR1 SQVTM and CDR2 ANQGSEA. The CDR3 sequence is CSARTNYVEQYF. In DNA, the CDR3 is TGCAGCGCCCGGACCAATTACGTAGAGCAGTACTTC.

The genes are TRBV10-3 and TRBJ1-5, with a tentative D call TRBD1 (6 bases). Looked up from germline, CDR1 is ENHRY and CDR2 is SYGVKD. The CDR3 runs to 14 residues. V gave up 10 bases and J gave up 3 bases, with 16 bases separating them. Written as DNA, the CDR3 is TGTGCCACCCGGACAGAGACTTCCAATCAGCCCCAGCATTTT. Translating it yields CATRTETSNQPQHF.